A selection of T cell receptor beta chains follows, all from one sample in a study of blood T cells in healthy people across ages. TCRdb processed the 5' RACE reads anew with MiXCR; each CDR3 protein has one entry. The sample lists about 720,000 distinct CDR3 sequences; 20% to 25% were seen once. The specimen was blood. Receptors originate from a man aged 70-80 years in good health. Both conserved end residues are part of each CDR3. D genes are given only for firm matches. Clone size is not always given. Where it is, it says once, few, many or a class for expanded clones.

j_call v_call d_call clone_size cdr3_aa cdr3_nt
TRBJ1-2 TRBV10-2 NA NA CASSETGHTGYTF TGCGCCAGCAGTGAGACAGGCCATACGGGCTACACCTTC
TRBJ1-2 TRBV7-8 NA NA CASSPLADYGYTF TGTGCCAGCAGCCCACTTGCTGACTATGGCTACACCTTC
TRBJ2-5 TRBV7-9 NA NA CASTKGSKETQYF TGTGCCAGCACCAAGGGCAGCAAAGAGACCCAGTACTTC
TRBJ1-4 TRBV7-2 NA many CASSLGGRGEKLFF TGTGCCAGCAGCTTAGGAGGGCGCGGGGAAAAACTGTTTTTT
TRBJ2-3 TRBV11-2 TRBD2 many CASSGRATSTDTQYF TGTGCCAGCAGCGGGAGGGCGACAAGCACAGATACGCAGTATTTT
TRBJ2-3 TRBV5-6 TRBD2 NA CASSLAGGWDTQYF TGTGCCAGCAGCTTGGCGGGAGGGTGGGATACGCAGTATTTT
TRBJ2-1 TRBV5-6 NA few CASTAGASSMNEQFF TGTGCCAGCACTGCAGGGGCCTCGTCGATGAATGAGCAGTTCTTC
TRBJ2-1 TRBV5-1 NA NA CASSLASPRNEQFF TGCGCCAGCAGCTTGGCCTCACCGAGGAATGAGCAGTTCTTC
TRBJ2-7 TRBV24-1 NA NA CATSDSGPSYEQYF TGTGCCACCAGTGACTCGGGACCCAGCTACGAGCAGTACTTC
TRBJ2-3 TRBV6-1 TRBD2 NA CASRLAGGSDTQYF TGTGCCAGCAGACTAGCGGGGGGATCGGATACGCAGTATTTT
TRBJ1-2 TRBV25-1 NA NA CASSELGETNYGYTF TGTGCCAGCAGTGAATTGGGGGAGACTAACTATGGCTACACCTTC
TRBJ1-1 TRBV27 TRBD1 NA CASRADRLRTEAFF TGTGCCAGCAGAGCGGACAGGTTGAGGACTGAAGCTTTCTTT
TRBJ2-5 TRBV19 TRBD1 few CASSRQGREETLYF TGTGCCAGTAGTAGACAGGGTAGGGAAGAGACCCTGTACTTC
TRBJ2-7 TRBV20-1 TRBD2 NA CSARGRLSGRGSGLGQYF TGCAGTGCTAGAGGTCGACTAAGCGGGAGAGGTTCGGGCCTGGGGCAGTACTTC
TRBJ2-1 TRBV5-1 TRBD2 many CASSLGRAGADNEQFF TGCGCCAGCAGCTTGGGTCGAGCGGGGGCCGACAATGAGCAGTTCTTC
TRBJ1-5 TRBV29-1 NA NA CSVEDSYNQPQHF TGCAGCGTTGAGGACAGCTACAATCAGCCCCAGCATTTT
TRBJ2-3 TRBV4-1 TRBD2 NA CASSLEGLAGSNTQYF TGCGCCAGCAGTCTCGAGGGACTAGCGGGATCCAATACGCAGTATTTT
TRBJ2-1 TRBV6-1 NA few CASSESLGIWDNEQFF TGTGCCAGCAGTGAGAGTTTGGGGATTTGGGACAATGAGCAGTTCTTC
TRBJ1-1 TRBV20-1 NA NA CSAREGPKNTEAFF TGCAGTGCTAGAGAAGGACCCAAAAACACTGAAGCTTTCTTT
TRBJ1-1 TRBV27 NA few CATSKGGAGNTEAFF TGTGCCACAAGCAAGGGGGGCGCGGGGAACACTGAAGCTTTCTTT
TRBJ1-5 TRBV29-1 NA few CSVGPTGNLNQPQHF TGCAGCGTTGGGCCTACAGGGAATCTAAATCAGCCCCAGCATTTT
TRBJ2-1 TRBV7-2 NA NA CASSRAAHEQFF TGTGCCAGCAGCCGAGCGGCCCATGAGCAGTTCTTC
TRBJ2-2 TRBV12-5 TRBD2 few CASGLVTSGGAHGELFF TGTGCTAGTGGTTTGGTCACTAGCGGGGGGGCCCACGGGGAGCTGTTTTTT
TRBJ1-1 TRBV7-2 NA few CASSLALTRVGTEAFF TGTGCCAGCAGCTTAGCGCTAACCAGGGTGGGCACTGAAGCTTTCTTT
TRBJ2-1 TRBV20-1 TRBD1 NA CSASGDSPYNEQFF TGCAGTGCTAGCGGGGACAGTCCCTACAATGAGCAGTTCTTC
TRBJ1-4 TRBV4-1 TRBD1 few CASSRDGTGSEKLFF TGCGCCAGCAGCCGAGACGGGACAGGGAGTGAAAAACTGTTTTTT
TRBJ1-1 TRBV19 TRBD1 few CASSASRDRGTEAFF TGTGCCAGTAGTGCCTCCCGGGACAGGGGAACTGAAGCTTTCTTT
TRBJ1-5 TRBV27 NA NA CASSPGAGNQPQHF TGTGCCAGCAGTCCCGGCGCGGGGAATCAGCCCCAGCATTTT
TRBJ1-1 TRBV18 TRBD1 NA CASSPRDSQNTEAFF TGTGCCAGCTCACCTAGGGACAGCCAGAACACTGAAGCTTTCTTT
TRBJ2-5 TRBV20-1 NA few CSARSRFKVGETQYF TGCAGTGCTAGATCAAGGTTTAAGGTTGGGGAGACCCAGTACTTC
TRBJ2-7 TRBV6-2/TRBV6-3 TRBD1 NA CASSPQGFSFEQYF TGTGCCAGCAGCCCACAGGGGTTCTCCTTCGAGCAGTACTTC
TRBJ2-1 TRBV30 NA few CAGGSSYNEQFF TGTGCCGGAGGGTCCTCCTACAATGAGCAGTTCTTC
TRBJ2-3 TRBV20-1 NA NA CSASPSFADTQYF TGCAGTGCTAGCCCCAGTTTCGCAGATACGCAGTATTTT
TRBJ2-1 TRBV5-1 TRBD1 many CASSWDRNEQFF TGCGCCAGCAGCTGGGACAGGAATGAGCAGTTCTTC
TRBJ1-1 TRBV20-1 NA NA CSAYRRGWEAFF TGCAGTGCTTACCGGAGGGGTTGGGAAGCTTTCTTT
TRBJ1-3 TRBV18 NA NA CASSPYPPSIGGNTIYF TGTGCCAGCTCACCATATCCTCCGAGTATAGGTGGAAACACCATATATTTT
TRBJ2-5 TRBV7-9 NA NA CASSPSWSLIGETQYF TGTGCCAGCAGCCCCAGCTGGTCACTTATCGGGGAGACCCAGTACTTC
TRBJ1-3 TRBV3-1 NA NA CASSRGDLRSGNTIYF TGTGCCAGCAGCCGAGGGGACCTGCGGTCTGGAAACACCATATATTTT
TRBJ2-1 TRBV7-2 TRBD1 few CASSQGTVNEQFF TGTGCCAGCAGCCAAGGGACAGTCAATGAGCAGTTCTTC
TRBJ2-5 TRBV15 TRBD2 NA CATSKAGGQETQYF TGTGCCACCAGCAAAGCGGGGGGGCAAGAGACCCAGTACTTC
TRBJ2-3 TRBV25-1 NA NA CASSEYITPGAQYF TGTGCCAGCAGTGAATATATAACCCCGGGGGCGCAGTATTTT
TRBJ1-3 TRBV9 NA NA CASSPEGGNTIYF TGTGCCAGCAGCCCGGAGGGTGGAAACACCATATATTTT
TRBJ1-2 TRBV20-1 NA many CSGGPNYGYTF TGCAGTGGCGGACCTAACTATGGCTACACCTTC
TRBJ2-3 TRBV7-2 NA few CASSLVSHDTDTQYF TGTGCCAGCAGCTTAGTTAGCCATGACACAGATACGCAGTATTTT
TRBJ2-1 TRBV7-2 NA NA CASILDRRRGEEFF TGTGCCAGCATCCTAGACAGGCGTCGCGGGGAGGAGTTCTTC
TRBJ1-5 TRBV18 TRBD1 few CASSQGQGFGQPQHF TGTGCCAGCTCACAGGGACAGGGTTTCGGTCAGCCCCAGCATTTT
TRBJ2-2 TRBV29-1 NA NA CSATLGGELFF TGCAGCGCCACGTTGGGCGGGGAGCTGTTTTTT
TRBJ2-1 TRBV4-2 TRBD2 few CASSQIAGGSYNEQFF TGTGCCAGCAGCCAAATAGCGGGGGGCTCCTACAATGAGCAGTTCTTC
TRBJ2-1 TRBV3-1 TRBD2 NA CVNSQAGSGPHNEQFF TGTGTCAACAGCCAAGCTGGTAGCGGGCCCCACAATGAGCAGTTCTTC
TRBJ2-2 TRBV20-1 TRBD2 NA CSASAIAGGLNTGELFF TGCAGTGCCTCTGCGATAGCGGGAGGGCTCAACACCGGGGAGCTGTTTTTT
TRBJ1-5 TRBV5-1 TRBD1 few CASSPRTGSDQPQHF TGCGCCAGCAGCCCCCGGACAGGGTCGGATCAGCCCCAGCATTTT
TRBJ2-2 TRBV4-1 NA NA CASSLQGPPNTGELFF TGCGCCAGCAGCCTACAGGGACCGCCGAACACCGGGGAGCTGTTTTTT
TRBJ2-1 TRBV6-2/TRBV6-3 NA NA CASSDGKSSYNEQFF TGTGCCAGCAGTGACGGGAAAAGCTCCTACAATGAGCAGTTCTTC
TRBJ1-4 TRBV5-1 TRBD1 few CASSLAGQGQTRTEKLFF TGCGCCAGCAGCTTGGCGGGACAGGGTCAGACTAGGACCGAAAAACTGTTTTTT
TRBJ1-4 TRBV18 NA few CASSPLSGPNEKLFF TGTGCCAGCTCACCACTTTCCGGGCCTAATGAAAAACTGTTTTTT
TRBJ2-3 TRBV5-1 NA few CASSLGAYTDTQYF TGCGCCAGCAGCTTGGGGGCTTACACAGATACGCAGTATTTT
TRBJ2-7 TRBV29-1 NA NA CSVTGQGGPYEQYF TGCAGCGTTACCGGACAGGGAGGGCCCTACGAGCAGTACTTC